The rows below give T cell receptor beta chains drawn from one sample of a study of beta chain features in type 1 diabetes. Assay: immunoSEQ multiplex PCR; the TCRdb copy retains only in-frame clones and omits some. This repertoire shows 200,000 to 250,000 clones, about 70% found once; its top ten account for around 0.05%. Sequencing was carried out using naive CD4+ T cells from blood. Receptor source: a man younger than 45 in good health. Each CDR3 is given with its conserved first and last residue. Each record gives: V gene, D gene, clone size, J gene, CDR3 protein, CDR3 DNA. D genes are given only for firm matches. A clone size is listed for some rows: how often the clone was seen (once, few, many), or a class if it is expanded.

TRBV7-7	TRBD2	-	TRBJ2-1	CASSYGLAGSYNEQFF	TGTGCCAGCAGCTACGGACTAGCGGGATCCTACAATGAGCAGTTCTTC
TRBV30	TRBD2	-	TRBJ2-5	CAWTSGGETQYF	TGTGCCTGGACTAGCGGGGGCGAGACCCAGTACTTC
TRBV11-2	-	-	TRBJ2-2	CASSPQGQSGELFF	TGTGCCAGCAGTCCCCAAGGGCAGAGCGGGGAGCTGTTTTTT
TRBV9	TRBD2	-	TRBJ2-3	CASSPGLAGGQDTQYF	TGTGCCAGCAGCCCGGGACTAGCGGGGGGGCAAGATACGCAGTATTTT
TRBV30	TRBD2	-	TRBJ2-3	CAWSGRGSTDTQYF	TGTGCCTGGAGTGGGCGGGGGAGCACAGATACGCAGTATTTT
TRBV30	TRBD1	-	TRBJ2-7	CAWNRQGIYEQYF	TGTGCCTGGAACAGACAGGGTATCTACGAGCAGTACTTC
TRBV27	-	-	TRBJ1-2	CASSRESSSYGYTF	TGTGCCAGCAGTAGAGAGAGCTCGAGCTATGGCTACACCTTC
TRBV29-1	-	-	TRBJ1-1	CSVEEGSNTEAFF	TGCAGCGTTGAAGAAGGGTCGAACACTGAAGCTTTCTTT
TRBV30	-	few	TRBJ2-5	CAWSVRTQYF	TGTGCCTGGAGTGTAAGGACCCAGTACTTC
TRBV29-1	-	-	TRBJ1-3	CSVGDGGDTIYF	TGCAGCGTCGGAGACGGTGGAGACACCATATATTTT
TRBV18	-	-	TRBJ2-3	CASSPLDVTDTQYF	TGTGCCAGCTCACCACTCGATGTCACAGATACGCAGTATTTT
TRBV18	TRBD1	-	TRBJ1-3	CASSPTGSGGNTIYF	TGTGCCAGCTCACCGACAGGGTCCGGAGGAAACACCATATATTTT
TRBV5-1	-	-	TRBJ2-7	CASSLAGTSYEQYF	TGCGCCAGCAGCTTGGCGGGTACCTCCTACGAGCAGTACTTC
TRBV11-2	-	-	TRBJ1-5	CASSLEAHQPQHF	TGTGCCAGCAGCTTAGAGGCCCATCAGCCCCAGCATTTT
TRBV2	-	-	TRBJ2-6	CASQAEGANVLTF	TGTGCCAGCCAGGCAGAAGGGGCCAACGTCCTGACTTTC
TRBV2	TRBD2	-	TRBJ2-3	CASSGGTSGEFTQYF	TGTGCCAGCAGTGGAGGGACTAGCGGGGAGTTTACGCAGTATTTT
TRBV30	TRBD2	-	TRBJ2-3	CAWSLAGAGTDTQYF	TGTGCCTGGAGTCTAGCGGGAGCGGGCACAGATACGCAGTATTTT
TRBV9	-	-	TRBJ1-1	CASSSGTMSTEAFF	TGTGCCAGCAGCTCCGGGACTATGAGCACTGAAGCTTTCTTT
TRBV6-5	-	-	TRBJ2-4	CASSSRQIAKNIQYF	TGTGCCAGCAGTAGCCGGCAAATAGCCAAAAACATTCAGTACTTC
TRBV29-1	-	few	TRBJ2-3	CSVGIPDTQYF	TGCAGCGTTGGAATTCCAGATACGCAGTATTTT
TRBV9	TRBD2	few	TRBJ2-3	CASSPQDGGRAPDTQYF	TGTGCCAGCAGCCCCCAGGACGGCGGGAGGGCGCCGGATACGCAGTATTTT
TRBV29-1	TRBD1	-	TRBJ2-7	CSAETGSYEQYF	TGCAGCGCAGAGACAGGGTCCTACGAGCAGTACTTC
TRBV7-9	-	-	TRBJ2-7	CASSNPGVGSSYEQYF	TGTGCCAGCAGTAATCCCGGGGTAGGCAGCTCCTACGAGCAGTACTTC
TRBV29-1	TRBD1	-	TRBJ2-7	CSVSLRGQGQYEQYF	TGCAGCGTTTCGCTTAGGGGACAGGGGCAATACGAGCAGTACTTC
TRBV30	-	-	TRBJ2-5	CAWSVGPQETQYF	TGTGCCTGGAGTGTTGGGCCCCAAGAGACCCAGTACTTC
TRBV2	-	once	TRBJ2-5	CASQIIETQYF	TGTGCCAGCCAAATTATAGAGACCCAGTACTTC
TRBV6-1	-	-	TRBJ2-5	CASSNQGGETQYF	TGTGCCAGCAGTAACCAGGGTGGCGAGACCCAGTACTTC